This T cell receptor beta chain appears in the sequencing data of a study of CD8 T cells in ankylosing spondylitis. Study outcomes and limitations: Reportedly, disease-linked clones are significantly enriched in ankylosing spondylitis patients' matched synovial fluid. About 8 highly homologous variants made up a TCR beta motif, and this motif appeared characteristic of ankylosing spondylitis blood.

One entry per CDR3 protein results from TCRdb running MiXCR on the 5' RACE reads. The sample lists some 450,000 distinct CDR3 sequences; 15% to 20% were seen once. For this clonotype: Its antigen remains unidentified.

Per germline, CDR1 SGHKS and CDR2 YYEKEE (reference sequence). Trimming shortened V by 4 bases and J by 4 bases, and 12 bases separated the two germline ends. The CDR3 covers 14 residues. The chain joins TRBV5-5 to TRBJ1-3, with no clear D. The sequence derives from a male donor with ankylosing spondylitis. Sequenced: blood, either unsorted or a sorted T cell fraction (not recorded which). The CDR3 DNA sequence: TGTGCCAGCAGCCCAGACCCGAACGGAAACACCATATATTTT. It translates to CASSPDPNGNTIYF.